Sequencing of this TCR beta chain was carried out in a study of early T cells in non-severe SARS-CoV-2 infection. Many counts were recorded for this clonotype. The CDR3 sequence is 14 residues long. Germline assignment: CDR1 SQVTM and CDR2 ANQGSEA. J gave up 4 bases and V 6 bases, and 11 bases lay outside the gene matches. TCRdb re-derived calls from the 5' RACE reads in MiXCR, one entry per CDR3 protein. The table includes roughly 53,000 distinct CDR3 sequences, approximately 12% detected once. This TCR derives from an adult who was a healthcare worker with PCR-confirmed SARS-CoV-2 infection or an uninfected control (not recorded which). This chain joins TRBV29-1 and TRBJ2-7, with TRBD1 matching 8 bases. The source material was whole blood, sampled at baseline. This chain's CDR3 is CSVGKGTGDYEQYF. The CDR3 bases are TGCAGCGTAGGGAAGGGGACAGGAGATTACGAGCAGTACTTC.